This entry describes one T cell receptor beta chain. Sequenced by immunoSEQ multiplex PCR; TCRdb stores in-frame clones only, minus some. Of over 150,000 clones in the sample, around 72% were seen once. This CDR3 region has 14 residues. V was clipped by 4 bases and J by 6 bases, with 13 bases between them. Per the germline V gene, CDR1 is PRHDT and CDR2 is FYEKMQ (reference sequence). The data were obtained in a study of cytotoxic CD8 clonotypes in ibrutinib-treated CLL. This chain joins TRBV13 and TRBJ2-1; D is tentatively TRBD1 or TRBD2 (5 bases each). The sequence came from a human donor with chronic lymphocytic leukemia. This sample comprised PBMCs, obtained after 24 months of ibrutinib treatment. The CDR3 region is CASSSPGPRNEQFF. CDR3 DNA: TGTGCCAGCAGCTCCCCGGGACCCCGCAATGAGCAGTTCTTC.